This TCR beta chain was sequenced during a study of T-cell memory formation after mild COVID-19. TCRdb recomputed calls from the 5' RACE reads with MiXCR, one row per CDR3 protein. The sample includes around 300,000 distinct CDR3 sequences, roughly an eighth of them seen just once. Remarks on this clonotype: Its target is not known.

General study findings and limits: Contracting clones from day 15 to 85 had balanced CD4/CD8; later expanders favoured CD4+.

V was trimmed by 8 bases and J by 4 bases, leaving 15 bases between them. The CDR3 totals 14 residues. Germline CDR1 reads MNHEY; CDR2 reads SMNVEV (reference sequence). Specimen: PBMCs or a T cell subset sorted from them (not recorded which). The rearrangement links TRBV27 to TRBJ1-5; possibly TRBD1 for D (5 bases). The sequence was obtained from a man between 18 and 35 years old who had mild COVID-19 (a few samples of this study predate the infection). Cell type and time point are not known. CDR3 nucleotides: TGTGCCAGCCAACCAGGGTTAGGTAATCAGCCCCAGCATTTT. Encoded protein: CASQPGLGNQPQHF.